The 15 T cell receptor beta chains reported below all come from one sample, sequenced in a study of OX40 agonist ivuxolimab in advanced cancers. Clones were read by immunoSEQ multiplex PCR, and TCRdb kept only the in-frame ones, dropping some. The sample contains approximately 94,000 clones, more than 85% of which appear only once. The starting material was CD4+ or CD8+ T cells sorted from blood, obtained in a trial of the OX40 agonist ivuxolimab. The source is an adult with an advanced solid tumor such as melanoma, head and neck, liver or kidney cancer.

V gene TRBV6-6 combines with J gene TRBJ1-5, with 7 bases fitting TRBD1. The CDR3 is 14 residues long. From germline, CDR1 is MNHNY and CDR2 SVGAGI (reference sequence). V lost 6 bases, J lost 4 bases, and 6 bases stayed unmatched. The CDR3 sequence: CASRRDSGNQPQHF. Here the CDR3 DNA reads TGTGCCAGCAGAAGGGACAGCGGGAATCAGCCCCAGCATTTT.

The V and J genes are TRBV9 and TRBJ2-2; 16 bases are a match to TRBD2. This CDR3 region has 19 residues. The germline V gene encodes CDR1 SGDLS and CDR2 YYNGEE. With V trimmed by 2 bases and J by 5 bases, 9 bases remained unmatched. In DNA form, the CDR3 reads TGTGCCAGCAGCGTTTCACCGGGACTAGCGGGGGGGAGTACCGGGGAGCTGTTTTTT. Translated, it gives CASSVSPGLAGGSTGELFF.

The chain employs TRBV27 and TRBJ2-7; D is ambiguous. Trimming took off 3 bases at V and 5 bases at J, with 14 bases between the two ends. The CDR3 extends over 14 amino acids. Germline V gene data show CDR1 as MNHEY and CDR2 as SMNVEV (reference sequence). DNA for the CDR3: TGTGCCAGCAGTTTTACCTTCGAAAGGGACGAGCAGTACTTC. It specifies CASSFTFERDEQYF.

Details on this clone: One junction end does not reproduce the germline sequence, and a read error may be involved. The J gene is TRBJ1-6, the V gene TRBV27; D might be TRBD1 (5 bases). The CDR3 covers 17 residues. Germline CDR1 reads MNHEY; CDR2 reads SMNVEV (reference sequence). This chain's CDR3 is CASSLSVPGAYNSPLHF. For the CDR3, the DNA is TGTGCCAGCAGTTTATCGGTCCCCGGGGCCTACAATTCACCCCTCCACTTT.

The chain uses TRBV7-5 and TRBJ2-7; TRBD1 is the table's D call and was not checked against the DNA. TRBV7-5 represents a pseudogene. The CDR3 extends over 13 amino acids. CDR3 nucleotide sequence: TGTGCCAGAAGCTCAACAGGGTTCGGCGAGCAGTACTTC. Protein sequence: CARSSTGFGEQYF.

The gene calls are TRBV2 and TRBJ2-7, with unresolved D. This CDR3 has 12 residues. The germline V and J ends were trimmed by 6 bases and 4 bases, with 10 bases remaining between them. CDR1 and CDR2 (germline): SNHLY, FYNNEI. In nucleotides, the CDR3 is TGTGCCAGCAGAGAGGCAGGTTACGAGCAGTACTTC. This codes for CASREAGYEQYF.

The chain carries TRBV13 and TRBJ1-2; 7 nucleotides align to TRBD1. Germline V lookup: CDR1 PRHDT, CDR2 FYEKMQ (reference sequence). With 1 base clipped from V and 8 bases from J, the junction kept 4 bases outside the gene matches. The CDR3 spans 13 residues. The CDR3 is CASSLEGARGYTF. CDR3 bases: TGTGCCAGCAGCTTAGAGGGGGCTCGGGGCTACACCTTC.

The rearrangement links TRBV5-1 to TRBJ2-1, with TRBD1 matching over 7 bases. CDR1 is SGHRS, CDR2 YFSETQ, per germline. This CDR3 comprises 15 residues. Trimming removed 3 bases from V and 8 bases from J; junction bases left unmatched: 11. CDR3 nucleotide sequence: TGCGCCAGCAGCTCTGCCGACAGGGCGAAGCATGAGCAGTTCTTC. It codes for CASSSADRAKHEQFF.

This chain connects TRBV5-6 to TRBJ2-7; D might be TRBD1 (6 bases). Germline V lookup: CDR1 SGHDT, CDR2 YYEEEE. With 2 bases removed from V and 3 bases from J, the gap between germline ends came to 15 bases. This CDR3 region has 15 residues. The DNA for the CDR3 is TGTGCCAGCAGCTTTTCCTCGACAGGCCTCTACGAGCAGTACTTC. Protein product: CASSFSSTGLYEQYF.

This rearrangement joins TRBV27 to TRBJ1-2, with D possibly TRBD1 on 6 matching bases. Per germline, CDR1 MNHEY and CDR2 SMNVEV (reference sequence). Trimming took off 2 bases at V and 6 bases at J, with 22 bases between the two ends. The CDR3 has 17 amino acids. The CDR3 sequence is CASSLIPLRVQGDGYTF. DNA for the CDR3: TGTGCCAGCAGTTTAATACCCTTAAGGGTACAGGGCGATGGCTACACCTTC.

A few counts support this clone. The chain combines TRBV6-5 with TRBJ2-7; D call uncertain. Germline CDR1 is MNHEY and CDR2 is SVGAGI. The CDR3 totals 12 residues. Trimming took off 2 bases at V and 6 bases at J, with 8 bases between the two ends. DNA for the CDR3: TGTGCCAGCAGTTACCCAGGTGGCGAGCAGTACTTC. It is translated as CASSYPGGEQYF.

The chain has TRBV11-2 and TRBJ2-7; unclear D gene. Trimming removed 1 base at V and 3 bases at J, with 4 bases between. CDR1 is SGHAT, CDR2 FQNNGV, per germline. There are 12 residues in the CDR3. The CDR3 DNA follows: TGTGCCAGCAGCTTAGTCGGCTACGAGCAGTACTTC. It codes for CASSLVGYEQYF.

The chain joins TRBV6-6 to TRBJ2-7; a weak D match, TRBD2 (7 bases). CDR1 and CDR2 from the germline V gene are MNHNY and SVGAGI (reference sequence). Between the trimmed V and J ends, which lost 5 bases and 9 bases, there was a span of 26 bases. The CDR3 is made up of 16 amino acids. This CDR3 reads CASSHLGGGPAYAQYF. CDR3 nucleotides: TGTGCCAGCAGTCACCTCGGCGGGGGCCCGGCCTATGCGCAGTACTTC.

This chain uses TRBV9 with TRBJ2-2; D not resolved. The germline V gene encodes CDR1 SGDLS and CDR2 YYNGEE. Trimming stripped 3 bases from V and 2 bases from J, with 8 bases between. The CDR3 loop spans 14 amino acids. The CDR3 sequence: CASSAAGNTGELFF. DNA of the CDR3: TGTGCCAGCAGCGCTGCAGGCAACACCGGGGAGCTGTTTTTT. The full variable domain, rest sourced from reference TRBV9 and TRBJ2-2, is DSGVTQTPKHLITATGQRVTLRCSPRSGDLSVYWYQQSLDQGLQFLIQYYNGEERAKGNILERFSAQQFPDLHSELNLSSLELGDSALYFCASSAAGNTGELFFGEGSRLTVL.

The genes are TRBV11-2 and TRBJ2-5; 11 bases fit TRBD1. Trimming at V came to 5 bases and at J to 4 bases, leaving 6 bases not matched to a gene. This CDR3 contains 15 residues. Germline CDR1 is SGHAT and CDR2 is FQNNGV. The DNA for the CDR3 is TGTGCCAGCAGCGTAGGACAGGGGGCGGGAGAGACCCAGTACTTC. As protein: CASSVGQGAGETQYF.